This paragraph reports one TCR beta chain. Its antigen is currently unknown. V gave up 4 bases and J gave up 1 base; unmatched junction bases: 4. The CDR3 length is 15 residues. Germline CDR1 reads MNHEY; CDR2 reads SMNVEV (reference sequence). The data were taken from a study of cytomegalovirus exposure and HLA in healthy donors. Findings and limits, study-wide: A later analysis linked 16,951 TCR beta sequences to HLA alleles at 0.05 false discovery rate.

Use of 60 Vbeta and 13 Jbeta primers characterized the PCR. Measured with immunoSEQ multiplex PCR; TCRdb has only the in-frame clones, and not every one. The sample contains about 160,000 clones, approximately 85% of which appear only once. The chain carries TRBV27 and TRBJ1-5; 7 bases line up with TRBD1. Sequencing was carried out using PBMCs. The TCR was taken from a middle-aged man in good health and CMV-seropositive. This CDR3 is CASSSRQGSNQPQHF. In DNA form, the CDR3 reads TGTGCCAGCAGTTCGCGACAGGGCAGCAATCAGCCCCAGCATTTT.